This TCR beta chain was captured by sequencing in a study of response to subunit inactivated influenza vaccine. TCRdb recomputed calls from the RT-PCR reads with MiXCR, one row per CDR3 protein. The sample lists about 520,000 distinct CDR3 sequences; approximately 7.2% were seen once. After removal of 3 bases from V and 5 bases from J, the junction contained 7 bases not matched to a gene. Germline V lookup: CDR1 SGHTA, CDR2 FQGNSA. The CDR3 runs to 16 residues. This clonotype was sampled from a man aged 50-75 years who received an inactivated influenza vaccine. The chain carries TRBV7-2 and TRBJ2-3; the match to TRBD2 covers 11 bases. Here the sequenced sample was PBMCs from blood, taken around 25 months after vaccination. CDR3 DNA: TGTGCCAGCAGCTTTACTAGCGGGAGTACGGGAGATACGCAGTATTTT. Translated: CASSFTSGSTGDTQYF.